Given below is one T cell receptor beta chain in context. Its antigen is not identified. This sample is part of a study of T cell responses to AZD1222 COVID-19 vaccine. About the study: Researchers grouped second doses given at about 4 or about 12 weeks into one pool.

Germline V gene lookup returns CDR1 LNHDA and CDR2 SQIVND (reference sequence). V lost 4 bases, J lost 3 bases, and 7 bases stayed unmatched. The CDR3 has 17 residues. Some clones are missing from TCRdb's copy, which holds only in-frame ones; the method was immunoSEQ multiplex PCR. The data hold some 100,000 clones, with around nine tenths observed a single time. General study results and limits: Only a handful of AZD1222 recipients, roughly six in all, had baseline seropositivity. Among vaccine-associated CD4 TCRs, coverage spanned spike, with dominance at 160-218 and 743-854.

V usage is TRBV19 and J usage is TRBJ2-2; 11 positions agree with TRBD1. The sequences come from peripheral blood, collected on day 0 of AZD1222 vaccination. This TCR was sampled from an adult in good health. CDR3 residues: CASSNRDRGYDTGELFF. CDR3 coding DNA: TGTGCCAGTAGTAACCGGGACAGGGGGTACGACACCGGGGAGCTGTTTTTT. The variable domain in full, completed from reference TRBV19 and TRBJ2-2, reads DGGITQSPKYLFRKEGQNVTLSCEQNLNHDAMYWYRQDPGQGLRLIYYSQIVNDFQKGDIAEGYSVSREKKESFPLTVTSAQKNPTAFYLCASSNRDRGYDTGELFFGEGSRLTVL.